This is a list of T cell receptor beta chains from one sample in a study of blood T cell repertoires in COVID-19. The assay was immunoSEQ multiplex PCR, and TCRdb's table has in-frame clones only and misses some. The sample yields some 260,000 clones, around 90% seen once. The specimen sequenced was peripheral blood. The receptors were gathered from a human donor in a cohort sampled during active COVID-19. Both conserved end residues are part of each CDR3. D genes are given only for firm matches.

>TRBV6-5|TRBD1|TRBJ1-2
TGTGCCAGCAGCCCGACAGGGATTAACTATGGCTACACCTTC
CASSPTGINYGYTF
>TRBV6-2/TRBV6-3|-|TRBJ2-5
TGTGCCAGCAGTTACAGCGGACAGCCTCCGGAGACCCAGTACTTC
CASSYSGQPPETQYF
>TRBV28|TRBD1|TRBJ2-2
TGTGCCAGCAGGCGGACAGGGGGCACCGGGGAGCTGTTTTTT
CASRRTGGTGELFF
>TRBV6-5|-|TRBJ2-2
TGTGCCAGCAGGATTGGAGGCACCGGGGAGCTGTTTTTT
CASRIGGTGELFF
>TRBV23-1|TRBD1|TRBJ1-2
TGCGCCAGCAGTCACCCGGGACAGGGCGACAACTATGGCTACACCTTC
CASSHPGQGDNYGYTF
>TRBV20-1|TRBD1|TRBJ1-1
TGCAGTGCTCGTGGGACAGGGGGCGAAAGAAACACTGAAGCTTTCTTT
CSARGTGGERNTEAFF
>TRBV6-5|TRBD1|TRBJ2-7
TGTGCCAGCAGTTTTAGGGGGCGAACGGGCGCCTACGAGCAGTACTTC
CASSFRGRTGAYEQYF
>TRBV4-2|TRBD2|TRBJ2-7
TGTGCCAGCAGCCTTACCGGAGCGGGAGGGGTAACCTACGAGCAGTACTTC
CASSLTGAGGVTYEQYF
>TRBV19|TRBD2|TRBJ2-6
TGTGCCAGTAGTATACTAGCGGGAGTTACTGGGGCCAACGTCCTGACTTTC
CASSILAGVTGANVLTF
>TRBV6-5|TRBD2|TRBJ2-7
TGTGCCAGCAGTTACAGGGAGGGAACCTACGAGCAGTACTTC
CASSYREGTYEQYF
>TRBV3-1/TRBV3-2|-|TRBJ2-4
TGTGCCAGCAGCCAAGCCGGAGGAACCAAAAACATTCAGTACTTC
CASSQAGGTKNIQYF
>TRBV28|-|TRBJ1-1
TGTGCCAGCAGTTTCTCCCCCAGGACATATAACACTGAAGCTTTCTTT
CASSFSPRTYNTEAFF
>TRBV6-5|TRBD1|TRBJ1-1
TGTGCCAGCAGTTCCGGACAGGGGAACACTGAAGCTTTCTTT
CASSSGQGNTEAFF
>TRBV7-9|-|TRBJ1-4
TGTGCCAGCAGCTTAGTAGTAGGGGCTGAAAAACTGTTTTTT
CASSLVVGAEKLFF
>TRBV6-6|-|TRBJ2-7
TGTGCCAGCAGTTACTCGACTAGGATCCCCTACGAGCAGTACTTC
CASSYSTRIPYEQYF
>TRBV6-5|-|TRBJ1-4
TGTGCCAGCAGTTATACCTCAGGGGAAGTAAATGAAAAACTGTTTTTT
CASSYTSGEVNEKLFF
>TRBV10-3|-|TRBJ2-5
TGTGCCATCAAGATCGGACTGGAGGAGACCCAGTACTTC
CAIKIGLEETQYF
>TRBV7-2|TRBD1|TRBJ1-5
TGTGCCAGCAGCTTCGGGACAGGGATAAGCAATCAGCCCCAGCATTTT
CASSFGTGISNQPQHF
>TRBV30|-|TRBJ1-1
TGTGCCTACGACAGGTCGAGGAACACTGAAGCTTTCTTT
CAYDRSRNTEAFF
>TRBV6-5|-|TRBJ1-1
TGTGCCAGCAGTTACCCGGAGGGGGAAGCTTTCTTT
CASSYPEGEAFF
>TRBV2|TRBD1|TRBJ2-7
TGTGCCAGCAGTGGGGACAGGGCCTACGAGCAGTACTTC
CASSGDRAYEQYF
>TRBV7-8|TRBD1|TRBJ1-1
TGTGCCAGCAGCTTAACAGGGGCCTGGGGGACTGAAGCTTTCTTT
CASSLTGAWGTEAFF
>TRBV7-2|-|TRBJ1-2
TGTGCCAGCAGCCCTACAGGGAACTATGGCTACACCTTC
CASSPTGNYGYTF
>TRBV14|TRBD2|TRBJ2-1
TGTGCCAGCAGCGCGGGGGGGTTTTTTAATGAGCAGTTCTTC
CASSAGGFFNEQFF
>TRBV5-6|TRBD2|TRBJ2-7
TGTGCCAGCAGCTTAGTAGCTAGCGGCAACTACGAGCAGTACTTC
CASSLVASGNYEQYF